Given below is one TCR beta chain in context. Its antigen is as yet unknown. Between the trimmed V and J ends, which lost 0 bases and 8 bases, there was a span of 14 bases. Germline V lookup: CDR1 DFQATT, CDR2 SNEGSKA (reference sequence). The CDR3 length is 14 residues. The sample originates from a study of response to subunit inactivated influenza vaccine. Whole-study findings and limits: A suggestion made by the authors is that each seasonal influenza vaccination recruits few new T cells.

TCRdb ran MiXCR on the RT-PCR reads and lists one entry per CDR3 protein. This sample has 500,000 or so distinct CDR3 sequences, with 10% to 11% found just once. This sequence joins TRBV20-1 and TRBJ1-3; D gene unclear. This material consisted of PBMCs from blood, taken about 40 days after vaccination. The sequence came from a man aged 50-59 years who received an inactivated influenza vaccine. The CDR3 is CSAREARRIDTIYF. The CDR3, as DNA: TGCAGTGCTAGAGAGGCCAGGAGGATAGACACCATATATTTT.